This TCR beta chain comes out of a study of OX40 agonist ivuxolimab in advanced cancers. Study-level findings and limits: Some of the lowest clonal expansion was seen in partial responders at 0.1-3.0 mg/kg.

Trimming removed 5 bases from V and 4 bases from J; junction bases left unmatched: 7. The CDR3 totals 14 residues. Germline V gives CDR1 SGHTA, CDR2 FQGTGA. This clone is medium-sized (0.01 to 0.1%) within its sample. The antigen remains undetermined. Using immunoSEQ multiplex PCR, the repertoire was profiled, and TCRdb retains in-frame clones only, with some absent. This sample has about 37,000 clones; almost 80% occur once, and the top ten carry approximately 22%. The specimen was CD4+ or CD8+ T cells sorted from blood, collected in a trial of the OX40 agonist ivuxolimab. The genes are TRBV7-3 and TRBJ1-2; 7 nucleotides match TRBD1. This clonotype was sampled from an adult with an advanced solid tumor such as melanoma, head and neck, liver or kidney cancer. The CDR3 nucleotides read TGTGCCAGCAGCCTCCAGGGACAGATCTATGGCTACACCTTC. Encoded protein: CASSLQGQIYGYTF.